This is a list of T cell receptor beta chains from one sample in a study of breast tumors, draining lymph nodes, adjacent tissues. Using its own MiXCR run on the multiplex PCR reads, TCRdb lists one record per CDR3 protein. The sample has tens of thousands of distinct CDR3 sequences; roughly 24% are singletons. The sequenced material came from breast tumor tissue. Source of these receptors: a female donor with breast cancer. Some clones in this sample may be carry-over from other donors' samples. The CDR3 runs from the conserved cysteine through the conserved F or W. Each record gives: clone size, D gene, V gene, J gene, CDR3 protein, CDR3 DNA. A D gene is named only where the DNA matches it firmly. A row's size may be missing; if present it is once, few, many or a size class.

clone size: many; D gene: TRBD2; V gene: TRBV20-1; J gene: TRBJ2-7; CDR3 protein: CSARPPGGSGYEQYF; CDR3 DNA: TGCAGTGCTAGACCCCCGGGCGGGAGCGGCTACGAGCAGTACTTC
clone size: many; D gene: NA; V gene: TRBV19; J gene: TRBJ1-5; CDR3 protein: CASSIGANQPQHF; CDR3 DNA: TGTGCCAGTAGTATCGGGGCTAACCAGCCCCAGCATTTT
clone size: many; D gene: NA; V gene: TRBV10-2; J gene: TRBJ2-3; CDR3 protein: CASSALPSGDFDADTQYF; CDR3 DNA: TGCGCCAGCAGTGCCCTACCTTCAGGGGACTTTGATGCAGATACGCAGTATTTT
clone size: many; D gene: TRBD2; V gene: TRBV7-3; J gene: TRBJ2-3; CDR3 protein: CASSLVGSGGNTDTQYF; CDR3 DNA: TGTGCCAGCAGCTTAGTGGGTAGCGGGGGAAACACAGATACGCAGTATTTT
clone size: few; D gene: NA; V gene: TRBV19; J gene: TRBJ2-3; CDR3 protein: CASSAGRSSTDTQYF; CDR3 DNA: TGTGCCAGTAGTGCTGGAAGATCTAGCACAGATACGCAGTATTTT
clone size: many; D gene: NA; V gene: TRBV7-9; J gene: TRBJ2-5; CDR3 protein: CASSLLLNHITF; CDR3 DNA: TGTGCCAGCAGCTTATTACTGAACCACATTACGTTC
clone size: many; D gene: NA; V gene: TRBV4-1; J gene: TRBJ1-2; CDR3 protein: CASSQGSEYYGYTF; CDR3 DNA: TGCGCCAGCAGCCAGGGAAGCGAGTACTATGGCTACACCTTC
clone size: once; D gene: NA; V gene: TRBV20-1; J gene: TRBJ2-5; CDR3 protein: CSANPESTTGRETQYF; CDR3 DNA: TGCAGTGCTAACCCCGAAAGTACGACAGGGAGGGAGACCCAGTACTTC
clone size: NA; D gene: NA; V gene: TRBV12-3/TRBV12-4; J gene: TRBJ2-7; CDR3 protein: CASSLTASGAFHEQYF; CDR3 DNA: TGTGCCAGCAGTTTAACGGCGTCAGGGGCATTCCACGAGCAGTACTTC
clone size: many; D gene: TRBD1; V gene: TRBV7-8; J gene: TRBJ2-2; CDR3 protein: CASSTGTGRTGELFF; CDR3 DNA: TGTGCCAGCAGCACCGGGACAGGGCGTACCGGGGAGCTGTTTTTT
clone size: NA; D gene: NA; V gene: TRBV13; J gene: TRBJ1-3; CDR3 protein: CASTNKYSGNTIYF; CDR3 DNA: TGTGCCAGCACCAACAAGTACTCTGGAAACACCATATATTTT
clone size: many; D gene: NA; V gene: TRBV4-2; J gene: TRBJ2-3; CDR3 protein: CASSQAVRDTQYF; CDR3 DNA: TGTGCCAGCAGCCAAGCGGTGCGGGATACGCAGTATTTT
clone size: NA; D gene: TRBD1; V gene: TRBV6-1; J gene: TRBJ1-4; CDR3 protein: CASSEGQGAFEKLFF; CDR3 DNA: TGTGCCAGCAGTGAAGGACAGGGGGCTTTTGAAAAACTGTTTTTT
clone size: few; D gene: TRBD1; V gene: TRBV28; J gene: TRBJ1-6; CDR3 protein: CASSSPQGGTPLHF; CDR3 DNA: TGTGCCAGCAGTTCCCCCCAGGGGGGGACACCCCTCCACTTT
clone size: many; D gene: TRBD2; V gene: TRBV7-9; J gene: TRBJ2-7; CDR3 protein: CASSRAGAYEQYF; CDR3 DNA: TGTGCCAGCAGCCGAGCGGGAGCCTACGAGCAGTACTTC
clone size: many; D gene: TRBD2; V gene: TRBV20-1; J gene: TRBJ2-3; CDR3 protein: CSARPLAGGGADTQYF; CDR3 DNA: TGCAGTGCTAGACCCTTAGCGGGAGGAGGAGCAGATACGCAGTATTTT
clone size: many; D gene: TRBD1; V gene: TRBV5-4; J gene: TRBJ1-6; CDR3 protein: CASSPTGTNNSPLHF; CDR3 DNA: TGTGCCAGCAGCCCGACAGGGACCAATAATTCACCCCTCCACTTT
clone size: NA; D gene: TRBD2; V gene: TRBV9; J gene: TRBJ2-7; CDR3 protein: CASSVWLTSGRKYEQYF; CDR3 DNA: TGTGCCAGCAGCGTATGGCTGACTAGCGGGAGGAAATACGAGCAGTACTTC
clone size: many; D gene: TRBD1; V gene: TRBV12-3/TRBV12-4; J gene: TRBJ2-7; CDR3 protein: CASSMGTGAYEQYF; CDR3 DNA: TGTGCCAGCAGTATGGGGACAGGAGCCTACGAGCAGTACTTC
clone size: many; D gene: NA; V gene: TRBV6-5; J gene: TRBJ2-7; CDR3 protein: CASSLGQWGYEQYF; CDR3 DNA: TGTGCCAGCAGCCTTGGGCAGTGGGGCTACGAGCAGTACTTC
clone size: NA; D gene: TRBD1; V gene: TRBV3-1; J gene: TRBJ2-4; CDR3 protein: CASSQIGGMNIQYF; CDR3 DNA: TGTGCCAGCAGTCAAATAGGGGGCATGAACATTCAGTACTTC
clone size: NA; D gene: NA; V gene: TRBV11-2; J gene: TRBJ2-1; CDR3 protein: CASSLSNSPYNEQFF; CDR3 DNA: TGTGCCAGCAGCTTGAGTAACTCACCTTACAATGAGCAGTTCTTC
clone size: NA; D gene: NA; V gene: TRBV29-1; J gene: TRBJ1-2; CDR3 protein: CSVVWLANYGYTF; CDR3 DNA: TGCAGCGTTGTGTGGTTAGCTAACTATGGCTACACCTTC
clone size: many; D gene: NA; V gene: TRBV3-1; J gene: TRBJ1-2; CDR3 protein: CASSQAVYGYTF; CDR3 DNA: TGTGCCAGCAGCCAAGCCGTCTATGGCTACACCTTC
clone size: medium-sized; D gene: TRBD1; V gene: TRBV4-1; J gene: TRBJ1-6; CDR3 protein: CASSPGTVNNSPLHF; CDR3 DNA: TGCGCCAGCAGCCCAGGGACAGTAAATAATTCACCCCTCCACTTT
clone size: many; D gene: TRBD2; V gene: TRBV4-2; J gene: TRBJ2-5; CDR3 protein: CASSHGATAGVGETQYF; CDR3 DNA: TGTGCCAGCAGCCACGGTGCCACTGCGGGAGTGGGGGAGACCCAGTACTTC
clone size: NA; D gene: TRBD1; V gene: TRBV5-1; J gene: TRBJ2-7; CDR3 protein: CASRWDRGYEQYF; CDR3 DNA: TGCGCCAGCAGATGGGACAGGGGCTACGAGCAGTACTTC
clone size: NA; D gene: NA; V gene: TRBV6-5; J gene: TRBJ2-3; CDR3 protein: CASSYMGLNTDTQYF; CDR3 DNA: TGTGCCAGCAGTTACATGGGATTAAACACAGATACGCAGTATTTT
clone size: few; D gene: NA; V gene: TRBV27; J gene: TRBJ2-3; CDR3 protein: CASSLRPGPDTQYF; CDR3 DNA: TGTGCCAGCAGTTTACGCCCGGGTCCGGATACGCAGTATTTT
clone size: many; D gene: NA; V gene: TRBV4-1; J gene: TRBJ1-2; CDR3 protein: CASSQEGFYGYTF; CDR3 DNA: TGCGCCAGCAGCCAAGAAGGGTTCTATGGCTACACCTTC
clone size: many; D gene: NA; V gene: TRBV6-5; J gene: TRBJ2-3; CDR3 protein: CASSYHSTDTQYF; CDR3 DNA: TGTGCCAGCAGTTATCACAGCACAGATACGCAGTATTTT
clone size: NA; D gene: NA; V gene: TRBV4-1; J gene: TRBJ2-7; CDR3 protein: CASSRGGSYEQYF; CDR3 DNA: TGCGCCAGCAGCCGAGGGGGATCCTACGAGCAGTACTTC
clone size: few; D gene: TRBD2; V gene: TRBV5-1; J gene: TRBJ2-2; CDR3 protein: CASSFGTSGTGELFF; CDR3 DNA: TGCGCCAGCAGCTTCGGGACTAGCGGCACCGGGGAGCTGTTTTTT
clone size: once; D gene: TRBD1; V gene: TRBV5-4; J gene: TRBJ1-1; CDR3 protein: CASSTGQGMAEAFF; CDR3 DNA: TGCGCCAGCAGCACGGGACAGGGGATGGCTGAAGCTTTCTTT
clone size: few; D gene: NA; V gene: TRBV18; J gene: TRBJ2-1; CDR3 protein: CASSPSSNNEQFF; CDR3 DNA: TGTGCCAGCTCACCATCTAGTAACAATGAGCAGTTCTTC
clone size: many; D gene: NA; V gene: TRBV5-1; J gene: TRBJ2-1; CDR3 protein: CASSSDSYNEQFF; CDR3 DNA: TGCGCCAGCAGCTCGGACTCTTACAATGAGCAGTTCTTC
clone size: many; D gene: NA; V gene: TRBV19; J gene: TRBJ1-6; CDR3 protein: CASSDGARPGSNSPLHF; CDR3 DNA: TGTGCCAGTAGTGATGGGGCCAGACCCGGGAGTAATTCACCCCTCCACTTT
clone size: NA; D gene: TRBD1; V gene: TRBV28; J gene: TRBJ2-4; CDR3 protein: CASSSSGTGAKNIQYF; CDR3 DNA: TGTGCCAGCAGTTCATCCGGGACAGGCGCCAAAAACATTCAGTACTTC
clone size: many; D gene: NA; V gene: TRBV20-1; J gene: TRBJ1-2; CDR3 protein: CSASRDFYGYTF; CDR3 DNA: TGCAGTGCTAGTAGGGATTTCTATGGCTACACCTTC
clone size: many; D gene: TRBD2; V gene: TRBV2; J gene: TRBJ2-1; CDR3 protein: CASNGAGGSNEQFF; CDR3 DNA: TGTGCCAGCAATGGAGCGGGAGGGAGCAATGAGCAGTTCTTC
clone size: many; D gene: TRBD1; V gene: TRBV2; J gene: TRBJ2-1; CDR3 protein: CASTFDRAQFF; CDR3 DNA: TGTGCCAGCACCTTCGACAGGGCACAGTTCTTC
clone size: many; D gene: NA; V gene: TRBV18; J gene: TRBJ2-7; CDR3 protein: CASSAASYEQYF; CDR3 DNA: TGTGCCAGCTCAGCCGCATCCTACGAGCAGTACTTC
clone size: many; D gene: TRBD2; V gene: TRBV7-9; J gene: TRBJ2-1; CDR3 protein: CASSLDGRAINEQFF; CDR3 DNA: TGTGCCAGCAGCTTAGATGGGAGGGCCATCAATGAGCAGTTCTTC
clone size: many; D gene: TRBD1; V gene: TRBV7-3; J gene: TRBJ2-7; CDR3 protein: CASSPDPTGQKFF; CDR3 DNA: TGTGCCAGCAGCCCGGATCCGACAGGGCAAAAATTTTTC
clone size: many; D gene: TRBD1; V gene: TRBV9; J gene: TRBJ2-1; CDR3 protein: CASSGGQGGHYEQFF; CDR3 DNA: TGTGCCAGCAGCGGTGGACAGGGCGGTCACTATGAGCAGTTCTTC
clone size: NA; D gene: TRBD2; V gene: TRBV20-1; J gene: TRBJ2-7; CDR3 protein: CSARGLSGDTYERYF; CDR3 DNA: TGCAGTGCCAGAGGCCTTAGCGGGGACACCTACGAGCGGTACTTC
clone size: NA; D gene: TRBD2; V gene: TRBV12-3/TRBV12-4; J gene: TRBJ2-1; CDR3 protein: CASSLGLAGWATEQFF; CDR3 DNA: TGTGCCAGCAGTTTGGGACTAGCGGGATGGGCCACTGAGCAGTTCTTC
clone size: NA; D gene: NA; V gene: TRBV27; J gene: TRBJ1-3; CDR3 protein: CASSPGNSENTIYF; CDR3 DNA: TGTGCCAGCAGCCCGGGAAACTCTGAAAACACCATATATTTT
clone size: few; D gene: NA; V gene: TRBV20-1; J gene: TRBJ1-1; CDR3 protein: CSAVIWNTEAFF; CDR3 DNA: TGCAGTGCGGTAATTTGGAACACTGAAGCTTTCTTT
clone size: many; D gene: TRBD2; V gene: TRBV5-5; J gene: TRBJ2-7; CDR3 protein: CASSEAGVVEQYF; CDR3 DNA: TGTGCCAGCAGCGAAGCGGGGGTTGTCGAGCAGTACTTC
clone size: NA; D gene: TRBD2; V gene: TRBV3-1; J gene: TRBJ2-5; CDR3 protein: CASSAPRGLGQETQYF; CDR3 DNA: TGTGCCAGCAGTGCCCCTCGAGGACTAGGCCAAGAGACCCAGTACTTC
clone size: many; D gene: TRBD2; V gene: TRBV20-1; J gene: TRBJ2-7; CDR3 protein: CSARLASYEQYF; CDR3 DNA: TGCAGTGCTCGACTAGCCTCCTACGAGCAGTACTTC
clone size: NA; D gene: TRBD1; V gene: TRBV9; J gene: TRBJ2-2; CDR3 protein: CASSGPQGTGELFF; CDR3 DNA: TGTGCCAGCAGCGGACCACAGGGGACCGGGGAGCTGTTTTTT
clone size: many; D gene: NA; V gene: TRBV24-1; J gene: TRBJ2-1; CDR3 protein: CATGDQQGRNEQFF; CDR3 DNA: TGTGCCACTGGGGACCAGCAGGGTAGGAATGAGCAGTTCTTC
clone size: NA; D gene: TRBD1; V gene: TRBV5-1; J gene: TRBJ1-1; CDR3 protein: CASSYDRGDTEAFF; CDR3 DNA: TGCGCCAGCAGCTACGACAGGGGGGACACTGAAGCTTTCTTT